Reported below is one TCR beta chain. Its specificity is not known. The entry originates in a study of cytomegalovirus exposure and HLA in healthy donors. Study context: Some 180 million T cells yielded roughly 120 million unique TCR beta sequences in earlier analysis. The study, taken as a whole, reports: In all likelihood, a cluster of highly shared sequence variants was a sequencing artifact. The authors enumerated under 200 TCR beta chains as linked to cytomegalovirus. The analysis excluded some indistinguishable V segments, including TRBV6-2 and TRBV6-3.

Trimming took off 5 bases at V and 6 bases at J, with 8 bases between the two ends. The CDR3 length is 11 residues. Germline CDR1 SEHNR, CDR2 FQNEAQ (reference sequence). The PCR had 60 Vbeta and 13 Jbeta primers. Assay: immunoSEQ multiplex PCR; the TCRdb copy retains only in-frame clones and omits some. The table shows about 92,000 clones, with around four fifths occurring only once. This sequence originates from a middle-aged man in good health and CMV-seropositive. The sample was PBMCs. The gene calls are TRBV7-9 and TRBJ2-7; D ambiguous. CDR3 region: CASSPPSEQYF. As DNA, the CDR3 is TGTGCCAGCAGCCCCCCGTCCGAGCAGTACTTC.